The 9 T cell receptor beta chains listed next were all sequenced from one sample in a study of T-cell reconstitution after alpha-beta-depleted transplantation in children. Preparing the TCRbeta library involved the use of unique molecular identifiers. TCRdb processed the PCR reads anew with MiXCR; each CDR3 protein has one entry. The table includes about 250,000 distinct CDR3 sequences, about 24% detected once. The specimen was PBMCs, mostly from graft donor cells, collected 360 days after TCRalphabeta/CD19-depleted stem cell transplant. The source is a female patient under 10 years old who had a stem cell transplant for congenital amegakaryocytic thrombocytopenia, so the T cells may come from the graft donor.

The chain links TRBV6-2 or TRBV6-3 to TRBJ2-7; 8 positions match TRBD2. Germline CDR1 and CDR2: MNHEY and SVGEGT. Trimming at V came to 6 bases and at J to 2 bases, leaving 12 bases not matched to a gene. The CDR3 has 16 residues. CDR3 DNA sequence: TGTGCCAGCAGCGGTTTAGGAAGCGGGAGTACCTACGAGCAGTACTTC. Protein product: CASSGLGSGSTYEQYF.

The chain recombines TRBV24-1 with TRBJ2-2; D may be TRBD1 (6 bases). Per the germline V gene, CDR1 is KGHDR and CDR2 is SFDVKD. There are 13 residues in the CDR3. Deletions cut 9 bases from V and 2 bases from J, with 9 bases between. Here the CDR3 DNA reads TGTGCCACCGGACAGAAAAACACCGGGGAGCTGTTTTTT. This codes for CATGQKNTGELFF.

The rearrangement joins TRBV5-6 to TRBJ2-2; D ambiguous. CDR3 length: 15 residues. The V end was cut by 0 bases, the J end by 4 bases, with 10 bases between. CDR1 is SGHDT and CDR2 is YYEEEE in the germline V gene. CDR3 region: CASSLGIGITGELFF. The CDR3 nucleotides are TGTGCCAGCAGCTTGGGGATAGGGATCACCGGGGAGCTGTTTTTT.

This clonotype occurred a few times. The J gene is TRBJ2-4, the V gene TRBV28, with D possibly TRBD1 on 6 matching bases. This CDR3 is built from 14 residues. V was cut by 3 bases and J by 7 bases, with 13 bases left in between. Per germline, CDR1 MDHEN and CDR2 SYDVKM. The CDR3 loop is CASSLQGRWNIQYF. CDR3 coding DNA: TGTGCCAGCAGTTTGCAGGGGCGATGGAACATTCAGTACTTC.

This clonotype came up a few times. The V gene is TRBV7-8, the J gene TRBJ1-2; TRBD1 is a possible D gene (5 bases). CDR3 length equals 14 residues. Germline V gene data show CDR1 as SGHVS and CDR2 as FQNEAQ. Trimming shortened V by 2 bases and J by 5 bases, and 12 bases separated the two germline ends. The CDR3 DNA is TGTGCCAGCAGCTTACTAGGGGTGCAGTATGGCTACACCTTC. Residues: CASSLLGVQYGYTF.

This clonotype was found a few times. This rearrangement joins TRBV29-1 to TRBJ2-1, with 7 bases matching TRBD2. Per germline, CDR1 SQVTM and CDR2 ANQGSEA. CDR3 length: 16 amino acids. The V segment lost 4 bases and the J segment 1 base; nucleotides outside the gene matches: 10. The CDR3 bases are TGCAGCGTTGCCCCCCTTGGCGGGAGTTCCTACAATGAGCAGTTCTTC. It is translated as CSVAPLGGSSYNEQFF.

This clonotype was counted between two and nine times. V gene TRBV9 combines with J gene TRBJ2-3; a weak D match, TRBD1 (6 bases). CDR1 and CDR2 from the germline V gene are SGDLS and YYNGEE. The V gene lost 0 bases and the J gene lost 2 bases, with 10 bases spanning the gap. The CDR3 runs 15 residues. CDR3 sequence (DNA): TGTGCCAGCAGCGTAGTTGGGGGCCCCACAGATACGCAGTATTTT. This encodes CASSVVGGPTDTQYF.

This clonotype was found many times. This chain links TRBV6-4 with TRBJ2-7, with 11 bases identical to TRBD1. The CDR3 sequence is 16 residues long. V lost 0 bases, J lost 2 bases, and 3 bases stayed unmatched. Germline V CDR1 and CDR2: MRHNA, SNTAGT. CDR3 sequence reads: CASSDSRDRGTYEQYF. In DNA form, the CDR3 reads TGTGCCAGCAGTGACTCGAGGGACAGGGGGACCTACGAGCAGTACTTC.

This clonotype came up many times. This rearrangement joins TRBV27 to TRBJ2-7; TRBD1 matches at 7 bases. This CDR3 contains 13 residues. Germline CDR1 MNHEY, CDR2 SMNVEV (reference sequence). V trimming: 5 bases; J trimming: 1 base; junction bases outside the gene matches: 2. The CDR3 bases are TGTGCCAGCAGTCCCAGGGGGTCCTACGAGCAGTACTTC. Translation: CASSPRGSYEQYF.